Following are 24 T cell receptor beta chains from one sample sequenced in a study of T-cell memory formation after mild COVID-19. TCRdb processed the 5' RACE reads anew with MiXCR; each CDR3 protein has one entry. In the table there are approximately 350,000 distinct CDR3 sequences, approximately 15% of which are singletons. The sample comprised PBMCs or a T cell subset sorted from them (not recorded which). The receptors derive from a man aged 18 to 30 who had mild COVID-19 (a few samples of this study predate the infection). Cell type and time point are not known.

Comments on this clonotype: Mismatch with germline at one junction end may stem from a read error. The chain is built from TRBV6-5 and TRBJ2-3; D perhaps matches TRBD2 (5 bases). From germline, CDR1 is MNHEY and CDR2 SVGAGI. This CDR3 region has 17 residues. The CDR3 sequence is CASTTHLVGVSTDTQYF. The CDR3 nucleotides read TGTGCCAGCACCACCCACCTGGTCGGGGTTAGCACAGACACGCAGTATTTT.

This clonotype came up a few times. The chain recombines TRBV18 with TRBJ1-1; D ambiguous. The CDR3 covers 13 residues. The V gene's germline CDR1 is KGHSH and CDR2 LQKENI. Trimming cost V 3 bases and J 3 bases, with 8 bases left between them. The CDR3 nucleotides are TGTGCCAGCTCACCGTCGGCTTACACTGAAGCTTTCTTT. It translates to CASSPSAYTEAFF.

The genes are TRBV4-1 and TRBJ2-5; TRBD2 matches 10 bases. V was clipped by 8 bases and J by 1 base; unmatched bases: 1. The length of the CDR3 is 13 residues. The germline V gene has CDR1 MGHRA and CDR2 YSYEKL. CDR3 bases: TGCGCCAGCGCTAGCGGGGGCCAAGAGACCCAGTACTTC. As protein: CASASGGQETQYF.

The sample holds a few counts of this clonotype. In nucleotides, the CDR3 is TGCGCCAGCAGCTTGGAGGTGAAGCCAGTCTATGGCTACACCTTC. Translation gives CASSLEVKPVYGYTF. The chain has TRBV5-1 and TRBJ1-2; no firm D call. The germline V gene encodes CDR1 SGHRS and CDR2 YFSETQ. Trimming cost V 0 bases and J 4 bases, with 13 bases left between them. The CDR3 length is 15 residues.

V usage is TRBV18 and J usage is TRBJ2-3, with D possibly being TRBD1 (5 bases). Germline V gene lookup returns CDR1 KGHSH and CDR2 LQKENI. V was cut by 2 bases and J by 1 base, with 10 bases left in between. The CDR3 spans 15 residues. For the CDR3, the DNA is TGTGCCAGCTCACCAAAAGGGGTAGGCACAGATACGCAGTATTTT. Amino acids: CASSPKGVGTDTQYF.

This clonotype was picked up a small number of times. This chain links TRBV9 with TRBJ2-3; 10 nucleotides align to TRBD2. This CDR3 contains 15 residues. J gave up 6 bases and V 3 bases, and 7 bases lay outside the gene matches. Germline-derived CDR1 and CDR2 are SGDLS and YYNGEE. This chain's CDR3 is CASSASGGPYDTQYF. The CDR3 region has the DNA TGTGCCAGCAGCGCTAGCGGGGGACCCTATGATACGCAGTATTTT.

In this sample, this clonotype turned up many times. The chain employs TRBV12-3 or TRBV12-4 and TRBJ2-3; the D gene is possibly TRBD1 (6 bases). Trimming pared 9 bases from V and 0 bases from J, leaving 16 bases between. CDR3 size: 15 residues. The chain's CDR3 is CASSTTGASTDTQYF. The CDR3 DNA follows: TGTGCCAGTTCCACGACAGGCGCTAGCACAGATACGCAGTATTTT.

The table lists this clonotype with a few counts. This chain connects TRBV18 to TRBJ1-2; D is uncertain. This CDR3 is built from 17 residues. Germline V lookup: CDR1 KGHSH, CDR2 LQKENI. Trimming shortened V by 0 bases and J by 8 bases, and 22 bases separated the two germline ends. The DNA of the CDR3 is TGTGCCAGCTCACCACCGTTAAGGGTCGGAGGTTTGGAAGGCTACACCTTC. Translation: CASSPPLRVGGLEGYTF.

This clonotype occurred a few times. The chain combines TRBV29-1 with TRBJ1-2; no firm D call. CDR3 length: 13 amino acids. The germline V gene encodes CDR1 SQVTM and CDR2 ANQGSEA. V lost 3 bases and J lost 1, with 9 bases in between. The CDR3 DNA follows: TGCAGCGTTGACTCACAGCGTAACTATGGCTACACCTTC. It codes for CSVDSQRNYGYTF.

This clonotype occurred a few times. The chain links TRBV10-3 to TRBJ2-7; the D gene could be TRBD1 or TRBD2 (5 bases each). The CDR3 covers 15 residues. Germline-derived CDR1 and CDR2 are ENHRY and SYGVKD. Trimming cost V 6 bases and J 5 bases, with 20 bases left between them. CDR3 nucleotide sequence: TGTGCCATCAGCGCCCTCGGGACGGCGTCAAACGAGCAGTACGTC. Its protein is CAISALGTASNEQYV.

This clonotype showed up just a few times. The rearrangement uses TRBV7-9 and TRBJ1-2; perhaps TRBD1 as D (6 bases). From germline, CDR1 is SEHNR and CDR2 FQNEAQ (reference sequence). V was cut by 5 bases and J by 3 bases, with 10 bases left in between. CDR3 length: 13 residues. This chain's CDR3 is CASSPTGYYGYTF. As DNA, the CDR3 is TGTGCCAGCAGCCCGACAGGATACTATGGCTACACCTTC.

Only a few counts were recorded for this clonotype. The CDR3 nucleotides are TGTGCCAGCAGCTCCCAAACCGCGGGGGGGCAGGACGAGCAGTACTTC. Residues: CASSSQTAGGQDEQYF. The chain recombines TRBV5-6 with TRBJ2-7, with 9 bases identical to TRBD2. This CDR3 is 16 amino acids long. CDR1 and CDR2 from the germline V gene are SGHDT and YYEEEE. The V gene end was trimmed by 3 bases and the J gene end by 5 bases; junction bases not matched to a gene: 12.

This clonotype has just a few counts. This sequence joins TRBV7-9 and TRBJ2-7; TRBD1 aligns across 9 bases. Germline-derived CDR1 and CDR2 are SEHNR and FQNEAQ (reference sequence). The J segment lost 2 bases and the V segment lost 4 bases, leaving 6 bases of the junction unmatched. The CDR3 totals 15 residues. The CDR3 sequence: CASSSGDRAPYEQYV. As DNA, the CDR3 is TGTGCCAGCAGCTCTGGGGACAGGGCCCCCTACGAGCAGTACGTC.

The rearrangement links TRBV7-2 to TRBJ1-5, with no clear D. Trimming took off 5 bases at V and 7 bases at J, with 12 bases between the two ends. Germline loops: CDR1 SGHTA, CDR2 FQGNSA. CDR3 size: 13 residues. In nucleotides, the CDR3 is TGTGCCAGCAGCGCTTGGTTAGACCAGCCCCAGCATTTT. This codes for CASSAWLDQPQHF.

This clonotype turned up a few times. This chain uses TRBV21-1 with TRBJ2-1. TRBV21-1 is a pseudogene. The CDR3 has 12 residues. DNA for the CDR3: TGTGCCAGCAGCAAAAAAATCAATGAGCAGTTCTTC. Protein product: CASSKKINEQFF.

This chain links TRBV28 with TRBJ2-3; 9 bases line up with TRBD1. Germline loops: CDR1 MDHEN, CDR2 SYDVKM. The CDR3 contains 15 residues. The V gene end was trimmed by 10 bases and the J gene end by 4 bases; junction bases not matched to a gene: 12. The DNA for the CDR3 is TGTGCCACCTCTACTCCGGGACAGGGATCAGATACGCAGTATTTT. The encoded protein is CATSTPGQGSDTQYF.

In this sample, this clonotype turned up a few times. The chain links TRBV7-2 to TRBJ1-5, with TRBD1 identical over 7 bases. V shed 3 bases, J shed 6 bases, and the junction held 2 bases outside the gene matches. This CDR3 contains 13 residues. Germline V CDR1 and CDR2: SGHTA, FQGNSA. The CDR3 is CASSLGQRQPQHF. The CDR3, as DNA: TGTGCCAGCAGCTTGGGACAGCGTCAGCCCCAGCATTTT.

This clonotype was recorded a few times. The genes are TRBV6-2 or TRBV6-3 and TRBJ1-5; no firm D call. Germline V gene lookup returns CDR1 MNHEY and CDR2 SVGEGT. The CDR3 runs to 20 residues. The V end was cut by 2 bases, the J end by 3 bases, with 26 bases between. The CDR3, as DNA: TGTGCCAGCAGTTACCAACCACTCGCCAAAGGCAGAGCCCTCAATCAGCCCCAGCATTTT. Translation: CASSYQPLAKGRALNQPQHF.

The genes are TRBV20-1 and TRBJ1-1, with TRBD1 as a possible D gene (6 bases). Looked up from germline, CDR1 is DFQATT and CDR2 is SNEGSKA (reference sequence). The CDR3 contains 13 residues. Between the trimmed V and J ends, which lost 3 bases and 0 bases, there was a span of 8 bases. CDR3 sequence (DNA): TGCAGTGCTAGTCGGGACATGAACACTGAAGCTTTCTTT. This codes for CSASRDMNTEAFF.

This clonotype was observed a few times. The chain carries TRBV24-1 and TRBJ2-1; TRBD1 is a possible D gene (5 bases). Germline CDR1 is KGHDR and CDR2 is SFDVKD. Trimming pared 1 base from V and 9 bases from J, leaving 12 bases between. This CDR3 region has 14 residues. The CDR3, as DNA: TGTGCCACCAGTGATTTTGGCAGGGTCCGTGAGCAGTTCTTC. It translates to CATSDFGRVREQFF.

CDR3 loop: CASLRYGYTF. CDR3 DNA sequence: TGTGCCAGCCTAAGATATGGCTACACCTTC. The V gene is TRBV2, the J gene TRBJ1-2; D gene uncertain. Germline values: CDR1 SNHLY, CDR2 FYNNEI. The CDR3 sequence is 10 residues long. Trimming took off 8 bases at V and 5 bases at J, with 6 bases between the two ends. Drawing the rest from reference TRBV2 and TRBJ1-2, the complete variable domain is EPEVTQTPSHQVTQMGQEVILRCVPISNHLYFYWYRQILGQKVEFLVSFYNNEISEKSEIFDDQFSVERPDGSNFTLKIRSTKLEDSAMYFCASLRYGYTFGSGTRLTVV.

This clonotype has only a few counts. This rearrangement joins TRBV5-1 to TRBJ2-1, with TRBD2 matching over 11 bases. CDR1 is SGHRS, CDR2 YFSETQ, per germline. The CDR3 length is 15 residues. V gave up 5 bases and J gave up 10 bases; unmatched junction bases: 11. CDR3 bases: TGCGCCAGCAGTCAGACTAGCGGGGATCAAAGCGAGCAGTTCTTC. Translating it yields CASSQTSGDQSEQFF.

The chain carries TRBV5-1 and TRBJ1-1; no clear D gene. The V end was cut by 0 bases, the J end by 0 bases, with 18 bases between. Looked up from germline, CDR1 is SGHRS and CDR2 is YFSETQ. This CDR3 is built from 18 residues. The CDR3 loop is CASSLVGVGGGMNTEAFF. The CDR3 DNA follows: TGCGCCAGCAGCTTGGTTGGTGTGGGAGGAGGAATGAACACTGAAGCTTTCTTT.

This chain connects TRBV6-2 or TRBV6-3 to TRBJ2-3; 11 bases agree with TRBD1. The germline gives CDR1 MNHEY, CDR2 SVGEGT. This CDR3 has 20 residues. V gave up 5 bases and J gave up 1 base; unmatched junction bases: 17. Written as DNA, the CDR3 is TGTGCCAGCAGTGCAATACCGGGTCGGACAGGGGGCTCCCGCACAGATACGCAGTATTTT. It translates to CASSAIPGRTGGSRTDTQYF.